This TCR beta chain was sequenced during a study of type 1 regulatory T cells. This CDR3 has 15 residues. CDR1 is LGHDT, CDR2 YNNKEL, per germline (reference sequence). The ends lost 3 bases at V and 7 bases at J; junction bases unmatched: 6. A word on this clonotype: Its target is unknown.

TCRdb processed the reads anew with MiXCR; each CDR3 protein has one entry. The table includes roughly 68,000 distinct CDR3 sequences, 63% detected once. The sequenced material came from cultured T cells, either the whole culture or a sorted T cell fraction (not recorded which). Subset reported: Tr1-enriched cell product generated in vitro against host alloantigens. The sequence came from a human donor in good health. The V gene is TRBV3-1, the J gene TRBJ1-5; TRBD1 aligns across 10 bases. DNA of the CDR3: TGTGCCAGCAGCCAGGGGACAGGGGACAGGCAGCCCCAGCATTTT. Translating it yields CASSQGTGDRQPQHF.